This TCR beta chain was sequenced in a study of shared clonotypes between healthy human individuals. Every subset had its genomic DNA shared out evenly among several immunoSEQ plates. Ten immunoSEQ deep assay plates held the unsorted PBMC DNA. Clones were read by immunoSEQ multiplex PCR, and TCRdb kept only the in-frame ones, dropping some. The repertoire has fewer than 600,000 clones, more than 70% of them found once; the top ten carry around 12%. Germline V gene lookup returns CDR1 MNHEY and CDR2 SMNVEV (reference sequence). The V and J ends lost 6 bases and 0 bases respectively, with 9 bases between them. CDR3 length: 14 residues.

This sequence originates from a woman aged 40 to 49 in good health. Some clones in this sample may be carry-over from other donors' samples. Material: PBMCs. The J gene is TRBJ1-3, the V gene TRBV27; D call uncertain. The CDR3, as DNA: TGTGCCAGCAGCCCAGGTTTCTCTGGAAACACCATATATTTT. Encoded protein: CASSPGFSGNTIYF.